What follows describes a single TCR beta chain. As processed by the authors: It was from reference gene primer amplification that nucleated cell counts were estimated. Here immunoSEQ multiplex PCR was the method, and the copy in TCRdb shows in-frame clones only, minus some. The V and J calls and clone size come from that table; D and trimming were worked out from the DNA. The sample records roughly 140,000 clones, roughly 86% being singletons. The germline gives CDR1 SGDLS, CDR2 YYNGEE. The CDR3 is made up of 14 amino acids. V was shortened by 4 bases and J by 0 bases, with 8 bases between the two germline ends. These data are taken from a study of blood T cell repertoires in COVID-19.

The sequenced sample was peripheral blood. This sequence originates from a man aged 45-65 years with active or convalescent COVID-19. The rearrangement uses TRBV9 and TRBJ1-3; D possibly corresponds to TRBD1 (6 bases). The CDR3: CASSTGISGNTIYF. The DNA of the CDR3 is TGTGCCAGCAGCACAGGGATCTCTGGAAACACCATATATTTT.